This note documents a single T cell receptor beta chain sequence. The target antigen is unknown. The sample comes from a study of T cell responses to AZD1222 COVID-19 vaccine. The CDR3 is 16 amino acids. Deletions cut 1 base from V and 1 base from J, with 13 bases between. CDR1 and CDR2 from the germline V gene are LNHNV and YYDKDF (reference sequence). Notes on the study in general: Spike was spanned by vaccine-associated CD4 TCRs, with dominance at 160-218 and 743-854.

Assay used: immunoSEQ multiplex PCR; TCRdb lists only in-frame clones, some missing. The data hold 150,000 to 200,000 clones, with roughly 90% observed a single time. The sample was peripheral blood, taken 28 days after the second AZD1222 dose. The V gene is TRBV15, the J gene TRBJ2-5; D is undetermined. The receptor's source is an adult who received the AZD1222 COVID-19 vaccine. In DNA form, the CDR3 reads TGTGCCACCAGCAGAGGTCCAGCCAGCACCCAAGAGACCCAGTACTTC. Encoded protein: CATSRGPASTQETQYF.